The 24 T cell receptor beta chains below were found in one sample sequenced in a study of control samples from healthy donors and cancer patients. Using immunoSEQ multiplex PCR, the repertoire was profiled, and TCRdb retains in-frame clones only, with some absent. Of fewer than 200,000 clones in the sample, about 93% were seen once. Sequences were obtained from blood. These receptors all stem from a man younger than 35 in good health.

The rearrangement links TRBV3-1 (or the pseudogene TRBV3-2) to TRBJ1-1; D unclear. Germline CDR1 and CDR2: LGHDT and YNNKEL (reference sequence). V shed 1 base and J shed 1 base, with 7 bases lying between them. This CDR3 contains 14 residues. The CDR3: CASSQGAGNTEAFF. The CDR3 DNA sequence: TGTGCCAGCAGCCAAGGCGCTGGGAACACTGAAGCTTTCTTT.

This clone was counted a single time. The chain couples TRBV10-3 to TRBJ1-3, with D unclear. Germline CDR1 reads ENHRY; CDR2 reads SYGVKD. The CDR3 runs to 14 residues. Trimming stripped 6 bases from V and 0 bases from J, with 9 bases between. CDR3 protein: CAIREPDSGNTIYF. Here the CDR3 DNA reads TGTGCCATCAGGGAGCCGGACTCTGGAAACACCATATATTTT.

The chain couples TRBV6-5 to TRBJ1-3; D gene uncertain. CDR3 length: 15 residues. V lost 0 bases and J lost 0, with 6 bases in between. The V gene's germline CDR1 is MNHEY and CDR2 SVGAGI. The chain's CDR3 is CASSYSTGSGNTIYF. The CDR3 region has the DNA TGTGCCAGCAGTTACTCGACGGGCTCTGGAAACACCATATATTTT.

The V and J genes are TRBV2 and TRBJ2-1; D gene uncertain. Germline V gives CDR1 SNHLY, CDR2 FYNNEI. The V end was cut by 4 bases, the J end by 4 bases, with 5 bases between. CDR3 size: 12 residues. The CDR3 spells CASSGEYNEQFF. The CDR3 region has the DNA TGTGCCAGCAGTGGCGAGTACAATGAGCAGTTCTTC.

The chain links TRBV12-3 or TRBV12-4 to TRBJ2-2; unclear D gene. The CDR3 loop spans 12 amino acids. Trimming stripped 6 bases from V and 7 bases from J, with 9 bases between. In DNA, the CDR3 is TGTGCCAGCAGGCTGAGTCGCGGGGAGCTGTTTTTT. This encodes CASRLSRGELFF.

The chain couples TRBV10-3 to TRBJ2-7; tentatively, D is TRBD1 (7 bases). Trimming pared 1 base from V and 4 bases from J, leaving 14 bases between. The germline V gene has CDR1 ENHRY and CDR2 SYGVKD. The CDR3 consists of 15 residues. Written as DNA, the CDR3 is TGTGCCATCAGTGAGTTTGGAGGGGGCGGGTACGAGCAGTACTTC. This gives the protein CAISEFGGGGYEQYF.

V gene TRBV29-1 combines with J gene TRBJ2-7, with D possibly matching TRBD1 (5 bases). The length of the CDR3 is 12 residues. Trimming stripped 5 bases from V and 3 bases from J, with 11 bases between. The germline CDR1 and CDR2 sequences are SQVTM and ANQGSEA. The DNA for the CDR3 is TGCAGCGTTAGTTCCAGGGACTACGAGCAGTACTTC. Translated: CSVSSRDYEQYF.

The chain recombines TRBV29-1 with TRBJ1-1, with D unclear. The CDR3 covers 12 residues. The germline gives CDR1 SQVTM, CDR2 ANQGSEA. V shed 7 bases and J shed 6 bases, with 15 bases lying between them. Here the CDR3 reads CSAEGRTSEAFF. The CDR3 DNA sequence: TGCAGCGCGGAAGGTAGGACTTCTGAAGCTTTCTTT.

CDR3 residues: CASSLERGTDYGYTF. The CDR3, as DNA: TGCGCCAGCAGCTTGGAAAGGGGGACGGACTATGGCTACACCTTC. The chain is built from TRBV5-1 and TRBJ1-2; D is perhaps TRBD1 (6 bases). V lost 0 bases and J lost 3, with 12 bases in between. The length of the CDR3 is 15 residues. Per germline, CDR1 SGHRS and CDR2 YFSETQ.

The genes are TRBV5-8 and TRBJ2-2; TRBD2 agrees at 8 bases. With 4 bases clipped from V and 1 base from J, the junction kept 3 bases outside the gene matches. This CDR3 comprises 15 residues. CDR1 is SGHTS and CDR2 is YDEGEE in the germline V gene. The CDR3: CASSPGLVNTGELFF. For the CDR3, the DNA is TGTGCCAGCAGCCCGGGACTAGTGAACACCGGGGAGCTGTTTTTT.

The chain combines TRBV10-3 with TRBJ1-4; possibly TRBD1 for D (5 bases). The germline V gene has CDR1 ENHRY and CDR2 SYGVKD. The CDR3 is made up of 13 amino acids. V was cut by 3 bases and J by 7 bases, with 9 bases left in between. The DNA for the CDR3 is TGTGCCATCAGTGACAGGGAAAGTGAAAAACTGTTTTTT. The encoded protein is CAISDRESEKLFF.

The V call is TRBV18, the J call TRBJ2-3; 7 bases fit TRBD1. Germline CDR1 and CDR2: KGHSH and LQKENI. CDR3 length equals 13 residues. With V trimmed by 5 bases and J by 9 bases, 8 bases remained unmatched. The CDR3 DNA reads TGTGCCAGCTCATTAAACAGGGGAGACACGCAGTATTTT. It codes for CASSLNRGDTQYF.

Worth noting for this clone: An end of the junction differs from the germline gene, which may be a read error. The chain couples TRBV5-4 to TRBJ2-7; 13 bases agree with TRBD2. Germline V CDR1 and CDR2: SGHNT, YYREEE (reference sequence). The CDR3 is 17 residues long. The CDR3 DNA reads TGTGCCAGCAGCTTGAAACTAGCGGGGGGGCCAATCTACGGGCAGTACTTC. It yields the protein CASSLKLAGGPIYGQYF. The variable domain in full, with the rest retrieved from reference TRBV5-4 and TRBJ2-7, is ETGVTQSPTHLIKTRGQQVTLRCSSQSGHNTVSWYQQALGQGPQFIFQYYREEENGRGNFPPRFSGLQFPNYSSELNVNALELDDSALYLCASSLKLAGGPIYGQYFGPGTRLTVT.

The V call is TRBV12-3 or TRBV12-4, the J call TRBJ1-1, with 7 bases that match TRBD1. J gave up 3 bases and V 6 bases, and 4 bases lay outside the gene matches. CDR3 size: 13 residues. Written as DNA, the CDR3 is TGTGCCAGCAGAAATACAGGGGACACTGAAGCTTTCTTT. This gives the protein CASRNTGDTEAFF.

A few counts support this clone. The chain is built from TRBV2 and TRBJ1-5, with a possible D match to TRBD1 (5 bases). V dropped 0 bases and J dropped 6 bases, with 9 bases sitting between them. Germline CDR1 SNHLY, CDR2 FYNNEI. This CDR3 has 14 residues. This chain's CDR3 is CASSEAGGSQPQHF. CDR3 DNA: TGTGCCAGCAGTGAAGCGGGGGGAAGTCAGCCCCAGCATTTT.

V and J are TRBV29-1 and TRBJ1-4; 7 bases align to TRBD1. V lost 7 bases to trimming and J lost 2 bases; unmatched junction nucleotides: 10. The germline V gene encodes CDR1 SQVTM and CDR2 ANQGSEA. The CDR3 contains 15 residues. CDR3 sequence reads: CSARDSGATNEKLFF. The CDR3 nucleotides are TGCAGCGCTAGGGACAGCGGAGCGACTAATGAAAAACTGTTTTTT.

The genes are TRBV30 and TRBJ1-2; D gene uncertain. Germline V gene data show CDR1 as GTSNPN and CDR2 as SVGIG (reference sequence). Trimming pared 3 bases from V and 2 bases from J, leaving 19 bases between. This CDR3 region has 16 residues. The CDR3 protein is CAWSDLHWASNYGYTF. In DNA, the CDR3 is TGTGCCTGGAGCGATTTGCATTGGGCGTCGAACTATGGCTACACCTTC.

V and J are TRBV19 and TRBJ1-1; the D gene is possibly TRBD1 (5 bases). The germline CDR1 and CDR2 sequences are LNHDA and SQIVND (reference sequence). Trimming took off 6 bases at V and 2 bases at J, with 25 bases between the two ends. The CDR3 extends over 18 amino acids. The CDR3 spells CASRDGTHHRGINTEAFF. Written as DNA, the CDR3 is TGTGCCAGTAGGGACGGGACTCACCATCGGGGGATAAACACTGAAGCTTTCTTT. Complete variable domain (other parts from reference TRBV19 and TRBJ1-1): DGGITQSPKYLFRKEGQNVTLSCEQNLNHDAMYWYRQDPGQGLRLIYYSQIVNDFQKGDIAEGYSVSREKKESFPLTVTSAQKNPTAFYLCASRDGTHHRGINTEAFFGQGTRLTVV.

In regard to this clone: The sample has other DNA sequences that encode this CDR3 too. The V gene is TRBV24-1, the J gene TRBJ2-5; D is tentatively TRBD1 or TRBD2 (5 bases each). CDR1 KGHDR and CDR2 SFDVKD come from the germline V gene. Trimming shortened V by 3 bases and J by 5 bases, and 15 bases separated the two germline ends. The CDR3 contains 15 residues. The CDR3 DNA sequence: TGTGCCACCAGTGATCCCCGGGGCGCCGGGGAGACCCAGTACTTC. It specifies CATSDPRGAGETQYF.

This clone was seen a single time. The CDR3 loop reads CASSRLGDRLEQYF. The CDR3 DNA reads TGTGCCAGCAGCCGTCTCGGGGACAGGCTCGAGCAGTACTTC. This rearrangement joins TRBV7-8 to TRBJ2-7; 8 nucleotides align to TRBD1. This CDR3 has 14 amino acids. Germline CDR1 is SGHVS and CDR2 is FQNEAQ. V shed 5 bases and J 6 bases; nucleotides not matched to a gene: 9.

The chain's CDR3 is CASSSSGGGPGNTIYF. The CDR3 DNA reads TGTGCCAGCAGTTCAAGCGGCGGGGGGCCAGGAAACACCATATATTTT. The chain couples TRBV28 to TRBJ1-3; weak D call: TRBD1 (6 bases). The germline V gene encodes CDR1 MDHEN and CDR2 SYDVKM. There are 16 residues in the CDR3. With 4 bases removed from V and 4 bases from J, the gap between germline ends came to 17 bases.

The V gene is TRBV19, the J gene TRBJ1-2, with 9 bases aligning to TRBD1. The CDR3 spans 14 residues. V was pared by 5 bases and J by 1 base, with 2 bases of the junction left unmatched. Germline CDR1 LNHDA, CDR2 SQIVND (reference sequence). CDR3 sequence (DNA): TGTGCCAGTAGTCCGGACAGGGGTAACTATGGCTACACCTTC. It encodes CASSPDRGNYGYTF.

The chain links TRBV15 to TRBJ1-4; D call uncertain. V lost 0 bases to trimming and J lost 5 bases, with 10 bases between them. Germline assignment: CDR1 LNHNV and CDR2 YYDKDF (reference sequence). CDR3 length: 15 amino acids. The CDR3 coding sequence is TGTGCCACCAGCAGAGATCCTCGAGGAAATGAAAAACTGTTTTTT. Translating it yields CATSRDPRGNEKLFF.

The chain is built from TRBV6-1 and TRBJ1-6; the D is unclear. CDR3 length: 14 amino acids. Deletions cut 1 base from V and 10 bases from J, with 11 bases between. Germline loops: CDR1 MNHNS, CDR2 SASEGT. The CDR3 loop reads CASSEVDDRSPLHF. DNA of the CDR3: TGTGCCAGCAGTGAAGTGGACGATAGGTCACCCCTCCACTTT.